This T cell receptor (beta chain) was captured by sequencing in a study of cytomegalovirus exposure and HLA in healthy donors. Points from the study as a whole: In vitro confirmation showed a few CMV-associated chains to be CMV antigen specific. As was reported, the classifier diagnosed cytomegalovirus status with high specificity and sensitivity. Among TCR sequences, most were rare, though some public TCRs appeared in many donors.

The CDR3 has 15 residues. The germline gives CDR1 SGHVS, CDR2 FNYEAQ. The ends lost 2 bases at V and 9 bases at J; junction bases unmatched: 9. Sequencing was performed with immunoSEQ multiplex PCR; in TCRdb, only in-frame clones are kept and a portion is missing. This table has about 260,000 clones, 90% appearing once. The donors were part of the validation cohort of over a hundred subjects. That cohort was separate from the first cohort, which comprised under 700 subjects. Turning to this clone: What it binds is unknown.

Sequenced material: PBMCs. This chain connects TRBV7-6 to TRBJ1-5; 8 nucleotides agree with TRBD1. This TCR derives from a woman under 40 in good health and CMV-seronegative. CDR3 nucleotide sequence: TGTGCCAGCAGCTTAAGGGTGGACAGGGAAGCGCCCCAGCATTTT. Its protein is CASSLRVDREAPQHF.